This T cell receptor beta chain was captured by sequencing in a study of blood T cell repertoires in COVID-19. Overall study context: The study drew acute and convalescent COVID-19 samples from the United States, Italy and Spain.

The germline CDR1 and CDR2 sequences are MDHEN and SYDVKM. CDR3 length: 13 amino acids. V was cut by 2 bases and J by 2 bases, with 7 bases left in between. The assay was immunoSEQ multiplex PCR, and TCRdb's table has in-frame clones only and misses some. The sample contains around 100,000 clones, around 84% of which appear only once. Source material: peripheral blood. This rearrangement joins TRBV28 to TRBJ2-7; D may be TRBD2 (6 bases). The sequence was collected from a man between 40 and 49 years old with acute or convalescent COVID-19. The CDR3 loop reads CASSLGGTYEQYF. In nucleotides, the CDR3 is TGTGCCAGCAGTTTAGGAGGGACCTACGAGCAGTACTTC.